This TCR beta chain was captured in a study of CD8 T cells in Susac syndrome. Deletions cut 3 bases from V and 5 bases from J, with 16 bases between. Germline CDR1 SGHDN, CDR2 FVKESK. The CDR3 has 15 residues. Reverse transcription of roughly 0.5 to 1 ug RNA was carried out with random hexamers. MiXCR, run by TCRdb on the immunoSEQ multiplex PCR reads, gives a single entry per CDR3 protein. This table has around 170,000 distinct CDR3 sequences, almost 96% appearing once. The chain has TRBV14 and TRBJ1-2; unclear D gene. The TCR sequence derives from a human donor with Susac syndrome. The sequencing input was CD4+ T cells from PBMCs. CDR3 DNA sequence: TGTGCCAGCAGCCATACCACCGACGGGATGTATGGCTACACCTTC. Its protein is CASSHTTDGMYGYTF.